Following are 30 T cell receptor beta chains from one sample sequenced in a study of T cells in localized non-small cell lung cancer. Libraries were prepared by immunoSEQ multiplex PCR; TCRdb keeps only in-frame clonotypes and omits some of them. Altogether about 21,000 clones are present, roughly 90% being singletons, with the ten largest covering roughly 30%. Sequencing used peripheral blood mononuclear cells, obtained before any cancer treatment. All receptors derive from a male donor aged 60 or over with stage II lung adenocarcinoma.

This chain connects TRBV28 to TRBJ2-7; TRBD1 matches at 11 bases. The CDR3 contains 19 residues. Germline loops: CDR1 MDHEN, CDR2 SYDVKM. The J segment lost 2 bases and the V segment lost 4 bases, leaving 16 bases of the junction unmatched. The CDR3 reads CASSSPEAQPGQGAYEQYF. In DNA form, the CDR3 reads TGTGCCAGCAGTTCCCCCGAAGCACAACCGGGACAGGGGGCCTACGAGCAGTACTTC. Filled out from reference TRBV28 and TRBJ2-7, the complete variable domain reads DVKVTQSSRYLVKRTGEKVFLECVQDMDHENMFWYRQDPGLGLRLIYFSYDVKMKEKGDIPEGYSVSREKKERFSLILESASTNQTSMYLCASSSPEAQPGQGAYEQYFGPGTRLTVT.

V is TRBV15 and J is TRBJ1-1; no reliable D call. This CDR3 region has 15 residues. Germline V gives CDR1 LNHNV, CDR2 YYDKDF (reference sequence). Trimming shortened V by 0 bases and J by 2 bases, and 10 bases separated the two germline ends. Here the CDR3 DNA reads TGTGCCACCAGCAGAGATAGGGCAGGCAACACTGAAGCTTTCTTT. This encodes CATSRDRAGNTEAFF.

The sample holds one count of this clone. The rearrangement joins TRBV2 to TRBJ1-5, with a possible D match to TRBD1 (6 bases). Germline V lookup: CDR1 SNHLY, CDR2 FYNNEI. This CDR3 comprises 15 residues. V shed 6 bases and J shed 2 bases, with 14 bases lying between them. The CDR3 loop is CASSRGLWGNQPQHF. CDR3 coding DNA: TGTGCCAGCAGCCGGGGGCTCTGGGGCAATCAGCCCCAGCATTTT.

The rearrangement links TRBV5-5 to TRBJ2-7; TRBD2 matches 9 bases. Losses at the gene ends were 2 bases for V and 1 base for J; bases not matched to a gene: 7. The germline CDR1 and CDR2 sequences are SGHKS and YYEKEE (reference sequence). The CDR3 is 16 amino acids. The CDR3, as DNA: TGTGCCAGCAGCTTTTTTTGGACTAGCGTTTCCTACGAGCAGTACTTC. It codes for CASSFFWTSVSYEQYF.

The chain uses TRBV7-2 and TRBJ1-5; perhaps TRBD1 as D (5 bases). This CDR3 spans 13 amino acids. The germline V gene has CDR1 SGHTA and CDR2 FQGNSA. Trimming pared 7 bases from V and 6 bases from J, leaving 13 bases between. This CDR3 is CASTGGPGQPQHF. CDR3 in DNA: TGTGCCAGCACCGGGGGTCCTGGTCAGCCCCAGCATTTT.

J is TRBJ2-1 and V is TRBV5-1; perhaps TRBD2 as D (6 bases). Germline-derived CDR1 and CDR2 are SGHRS and YFSETQ. The CDR3 length is 16 residues. V was pared by 4 bases and J by 8 bases, with 22 bases between. CDR3 DNA sequence: TGCGCCAGCAGCCCCTTCCTAGCGCGTAGCTCGGATGAGCAGTTCTTC. Its translation is CASSPFLARSSDEQFF.

DNA of the CDR3: TGTGCCAGCAGCTTGAGGGACATCCAGCAAGAGACCCAGTACTTC. It encodes CASSLRDIQQETQYF. The genes are TRBV5-5 and TRBJ2-5, with D possibly TRBD1 on 6 matching bases. From germline, CDR1 is SGHKS and CDR2 YYEKEE (reference sequence). Between the trimmed V and J ends, which lost 1 base and 2 bases, there was a span of 12 bases. The CDR3 is made up of 15 amino acids.

V and J are TRBV28 and TRBJ1-2; no firm D call. The CDR3 is 12 residues long. Trimming shortened V by 7 bases and J by 6 bases, and 12 bases separated the two germline ends. Per the germline V gene, CDR1 is MDHEN and CDR2 is SYDVKM. The DNA of the CDR3 is TGTGCCAGCAAGGCTCCAACGAATGGCTACACCTTC. Its translation is CASKAPTNGYTF.

The V gene is TRBV5-1, the J gene TRBJ2-7; D may be TRBD1 (5 bases). This CDR3 has 15 residues. V was cut by 4 bases and J by 5 bases, with 19 bases left in between. Per the germline V gene, CDR1 is SGHRS and CDR2 is YFSETQ. CDR3: CASSREDPRRDEQYF. In DNA, the CDR3 is TGCGCCAGCAGCAGAGAGGATCCGCGCAGGGACGAGCAGTACTTC.

This chain links TRBV28 with TRBJ2-3, with 10 positions matching TRBD2. With V trimmed by 6 bases and J by 8 bases, 5 bases remained unmatched. This CDR3 is built from 13 residues. Germline loops: CDR1 MDHEN, CDR2 SYDVKM. The CDR3 protein is CASRPIAGGTQYF. CDR3 bases: TGTGCCAGCAGACCCATAGCGGGAGGTACGCAGTATTTT.

The gene calls are TRBV5-8 and TRBJ2-7; D remains unclear. Per germline, CDR1 SGHTS and CDR2 YDEGEE. Trimming removed 6 bases at V and 3 bases at J, with 13 bases between. The CDR3 spans 13 residues. The DNA for the CDR3 is TGTGCCAGCAACCGCGGAACCCTCTACGAGCAGTACTTC. Its protein is CASNRGTLYEQYF.

This clone was detected only a few times. The chain uses TRBV6-5 and TRBJ2-7; D might be TRBD1 (6 bases). V was clipped by 3 bases and J by 0 bases, with 9 bases between them. The CDR3 is made up of 14 amino acids. Germline CDR1 and CDR2: MNHEY and SVGAGI. CDR3 residues: CASSYWGPSYEQYF. CDR3 coding DNA: TGTGCCAGCAGTTATTGGGGGCCCTCCTACGAGCAGTACTTC.

This rearrangement joins TRBV2 to TRBJ2-1, with 8 bases matching TRBD1. CDR3 length: 15 residues. J was trimmed by 3 bases and V by 6 bases; bases with no gene match: 7. Germline V gene sequence: CDR1 SNHLY, CDR2 FYNNEI. The CDR3 protein is CASRMDRALYNEQFF. Here the CDR3 DNA reads TGTGCCAGCAGAATGGACAGGGCCCTCTACAATGAGCAGTTCTTC.

J is TRBJ2-1 and V is TRBV27; TRBD2 agrees at 7 bases. In germline, CDR1 is MNHEY, CDR2 SMNVEV (reference sequence). The V and J ends lost 6 bases and 1 base, in that order; junction bases with no gene match: 6. This CDR3 contains 15 residues. The CDR3 nucleotides read TGTGCCAGCAGCGTTGAGCGGGGATCCTACAATGAGCAGTTCTTC. It specifies CASSVERGSYNEQFF.

The J gene is TRBJ2-3, the V gene TRBV2; 8 bases line up with TRBD1. This CDR3 comprises 15 residues. Germline values: CDR1 SNHLY, CDR2 FYNNEI. V was pared by 6 bases and J by 0 bases, with 5 bases of the junction left unmatched. This chain's CDR3 is CASSPWTGSTDTQYF. The CDR3 coding sequence is TGTGCCAGCAGCCCCTGGACAGGGAGCACAGATACGCAGTATTTT.

This clone came up once. The gene calls are TRBV6-1 and TRBJ2-2; D could derive from TRBD1 or TRBD2 (5 bases each). The germline CDR1 and CDR2 sequences are MNHNS and SASEGT. V was trimmed by 7 bases and J by 1 base, leaving 13 bases between them. The CDR3 has 15 residues. The CDR3 region is CASTPGLGNTGELFF. Written as DNA, the CDR3 is TGTGCCAGCACGCCGGGGCTAGGGAACACCGGGGAGCTGTTTTTT.

This clone was counted a single time. V and J are TRBV14 and TRBJ2-3; D not certain. This CDR3 contains 16 residues. V gave up 1 base and J gave up 1 base, with 12 bases separating them. CDR1 and CDR2 from the germline V gene are SGHDN and FVKESK. The CDR3 region is CASSQAATVGTDTQYF. The CDR3 nucleotides are TGTGCCAGCAGCCAAGCAGCAACAGTGGGCACAGATACGCAGTATTTT.

In DNA form, the CDR3 reads TGTGCCAGCAGCTTAACGGACAGGTACTATAGCAATCAGCCCCAGCATTTT. Protein: CASSLTDRYYSNQPQHF. The J gene is TRBJ1-5, the V gene TRBV11-3; the match to TRBD1 covers 7 bases. This CDR3 is 17 amino acids long. J gave up 0 bases and V 2 bases, and 7 bases lay outside the gene matches. The germline V gene has CDR1 SGHNT and CDR2 YENEEA.

The chain recombines TRBV2 with TRBJ2-5, with unresolved D. This CDR3 region has 11 residues. Germline V gene lookup returns CDR1 SNHLY and CDR2 FYNNEI. Trimming took off 4 bases at V and 4 bases at J, with 4 bases between the two ends. The CDR3 region has the DNA TGTGCCAGCAGTGTTAGAGAGACCCAGTACTTC. Translation gives CASSVRETQYF.

CDR3 protein: CASSKGRARGRDQPQHF. CDR3 bases: TGTGCCAGCAGCAAAGGCCGAGCCAGGGGGCGAGATCAGCCCCAGCATTTT. The chain links TRBV21-1 to TRBJ1-5; the D call in the table, TRBD1, was not verified against the DNA. TRBV21-1 is annotated as a pseudogene. The CDR3 runs 17 residues.

This rearrangement joins TRBV7-9 to TRBJ1-1; 9 bases are a match to TRBD1. Looked up from germline, CDR1 is SEHNR and CDR2 is FQNEAQ (reference sequence). The CDR3 has 16 amino acids. With 0 bases clipped from V and 3 bases from J, the junction kept 5 bases outside the gene matches. CDR3 in amino acids: CASSLALGQGDTEAFF. Written as DNA, the CDR3 is TGTGCCAGCAGCTTAGCCTTGGGACAGGGCGACACTGAAGCTTTCTTT. Looking up the rest from reference TRBV7-9 and TRBJ1-1 gives the full variable domain: DTGVSQNPRHKITKRGQNVTFRCDPISEHNRLYWYRQTLGQGPEFLTYFQNEAQLEKSRLLSDRFSAERPKGSFSTLEIQRTEQGDSAMYLCASSLALGQGDTEAFFGQGTRLTVV.

This rearrangement joins TRBV4-2 to TRBJ2-1; the D is unclear. The germline V and J ends were trimmed by 1 base and 8 bases, with 9 bases remaining between them. The CDR3 loop spans 13 amino acids. In germline, CDR1 is LGHNA, CDR2 YNFKEQ. CDR3 DNA sequence: TGTGCCAGCAGCCAAGGCTATATCGATGAGCAGTTCTTC. As protein: CASSQGYIDEQFF.

The chain joins TRBV6-5 to TRBJ2-1, with D unclear. Deletions cut 6 bases from V and 7 bases from J, with 7 bases between. Germline CDR1 is MNHEY and CDR2 is SVGAGI. There are 11 residues in the CDR3. The CDR3 DNA follows: TGTGCCAGCAGACGCTTAAATGAGCAGTTCTTC. It codes for CASRRLNEQFF.

This sequence joins TRBV5-1 and TRBJ2-5, with TRBD2 matching 8 bases. Germline lookup yields CDR1 SGHRS and CDR2 YFSETQ. This CDR3 region has 14 residues. The J segment lost 5 bases and the V segment lost 2 bases, leaving 5 bases of the junction unmatched. CDR3 in DNA: TGCGCCAGCAGCTTTGGGACTAGTAGGGAGACCCAGTACTTC. This codes for CASSFGTSRETQYF.

The chain joins TRBV4-1 to TRBJ2-3; the D is unclear. The CDR3 extends over 15 amino acids. From germline, CDR1 is MGHRA and CDR2 YSYEKL. V gave up 4 bases and J gave up 5 bases, with 16 bases separating them. The CDR3 reads CASSLAGPGEDTQYF. CDR3 DNA sequence: TGCGCCAGCAGCCTTGCAGGACCAGGTGAAGATACGCAGTATTTT.

This chain joins TRBV2 and TRBJ1-2; no reliable D call. This CDR3 region has 14 residues. V dropped 0 bases and J dropped 4 bases, with 9 bases sitting between them. CDR1 is SNHLY and CDR2 is FYNNEI in the germline V gene. In DNA form, the CDR3 reads TGTGCCAGCAGTGAAGCGCAGGAATCCTATGGCTACACCTTC. Protein product: CASSEAQESYGYTF.

V gene TRBV6-5 combines with J gene TRBJ1-1; the D is unclear. V lost 3 bases to trimming and J lost 5 bases, with 10 bases between them. Germline CDR1 is MNHEY and CDR2 is SVGAGI. The CDR3 length is 13 residues. The CDR3 loop reads CASSYSLGTEAFF. CDR3 bases: TGTGCCAGCAGTTATTCATTGGGGACTGAAGCTTTCTTT.

The rearrangement links TRBV15 to TRBJ1-5; TRBD1 aligns across 7 bases. Looked up from germline, CDR1 is LNHNV and CDR2 is YYDKDF (reference sequence). The CDR3 consists of 17 residues. With V trimmed by 4 bases and J by 2 bases, 11 bases remained unmatched. CDR3 residues: CATSIRQGRYGNQPQHF. The CDR3 region has the DNA TGTGCCACCAGCATCCGACAGGGACGGTATGGCAATCAGCCCCAGCATTTT.

This chain connects TRBV10-2 to TRBJ2-1; D call uncertain. Germline V gene sequence: CDR1 WSHSY, CDR2 SAAADI. V lost 0 bases and J lost 6, with 3 bases in between. CDR3 length: 12 residues. In DNA form, the CDR3 reads TGCGCCAGCAGTGAGTCTCCCAATGAGCAGTTCTTC. Translated: CASSESPNEQFF.

The J gene is TRBJ2-1, the V gene TRBV4-1; TRBD2 matches at 9 bases. With 2 bases clipped from V and 7 bases from J, the junction kept 9 bases outside the gene matches. This CDR3 has 16 amino acids. Germline V CDR1 and CDR2: MGHRA, YSYEKL. The CDR3 sequence is CASSQSLAGVRNEQFF. DNA for the CDR3: TGCGCCAGCAGCCAATCGTTAGCGGGAGTCCGTAATGAGCAGTTCTTC.